The 22 T cell receptor beta chains below were found in one sample sequenced in a study of blood T cells in healthy people across ages. The authors ran a second PCR of 7 to 11 cycles using a sample-barcoded 5' primer and a J-beta primer mix. One entry per CDR3 protein results from TCRdb running MiXCR on the 5' RACE reads. The sample yields roughly 680,000 distinct CDR3 sequences, 52% seen once. Sequencing was performed on blood. The source is a woman over 75 in good health.

Note on this clonotype: This may arise from a read error, as a much more abundant clone is one base away. This chain joins TRBV20-1 and TRBJ2-3; TRBD2 is a possible D gene (5 bases). Germline V gene data show CDR1 as DFQATT and CDR2 as SNEGSKA (reference sequence). This CDR3 comprises 14 residues. V was shortened by 3 bases and J by 2 bases, with 12 bases between the two germline ends. CDR3 region: CSASPSRNTDTQYF. CDR3 coding DNA: TGCAGTGCTAGCCCTAGCAGGAACACAGATACGCAGTATTTT.

A word on this clonotype: A much larger clone differs by one base, so this may be a read error. The chain recombines TRBV12-3 or TRBV12-4 with TRBJ2-3, with TRBD2 matching 11 bases. The CDR3 is 15 residues long. In DNA form, the CDR3 reads TGTGCCAGCAGTTTTGCTAGCGGGGGGAAGGATACGGAGTATTTT. Its protein product is CASSFASGGKDTEYF.

In this sample, this clonotype turned up many times. V usage is TRBV12-3 or TRBV12-4 and J usage is TRBJ2-1; D may match TRBD1 or TRBD2 (5 bases each). V gave up 3 bases and J gave up 8 bases, with 14 bases separating them. This CDR3 contains 14 residues. CDR3 in amino acids: CASSFFGGSDEQFF. For the CDR3, the DNA is TGTGCCAGCAGTTTTTTTGGGGGATCTGATGAGCAGTTCTTC.

Details on this clonotype: At one boundary the junction diverges from the germline segment, which might be a read error. The chain uses TRBV5-1 and TRBJ2-7, with a weak D call TRBD2 (5 bases). Germline V lookup: CDR1 SGHRS, CDR2 YFSETQ. The CDR3 loop spans 16 amino acids. CDR3 sequence reads: CASSSGVGVEAYVQYF. The CDR3 DNA reads as TGCGCCAGCAGTTCCGGTGTCGGGGTGGAGGCCTACGTGCAGTACTTC.

In this sample, this clonotype turned up once. V is TRBV7-2 and J is TRBJ2-4, with D possibly matching TRBD2 (5 bases). The V end lost 2 bases, the J end lost 13 bases, and 12 bases lay between the germline ends. The CDR3 extends over 12 amino acids. Germline V lookup: CDR1 SGHTA, CDR2 FQGNSA. CDR3 in amino acids: CASSLRSAGQYF. The CDR3 bases are TGTGCCAGCAGCTTACGTAGCGCCGGGCAGTACTTC.

A single count supports this clonotype. V usage is TRBV20-1 and J usage is TRBJ1-2; no definite D call. Trimming stripped 4 bases from V and 4 bases from J, with 7 bases between. This CDR3 contains 11 residues. Germline CDR1 and CDR2: DFQATT and SNEGSKA (reference sequence). The CDR3 protein is CSANSGYGYTF. In DNA form, the CDR3 reads TGCAGTGCTAATAGCGGCTATGGCTACACCTTC.

J is TRBJ2-5 and V is TRBV29-1; TRBD2 agrees at 14 bases. V trimming: 5 bases; J trimming: 2 bases; junction bases outside the gene matches: 1. Per germline, CDR1 SQVTM and CDR2 ANQGSEA. This CDR3 region has 14 residues. CDR3 protein: CSVRTSGRQETQYF. In DNA, the CDR3 is TGCAGCGTTAGGACTAGCGGGAGGCAAGAGACCCAGTACTTC.

This clonotype occurred many times. The chain combines TRBV7-8 with TRBJ2-3; D may be TRBD1 or TRBD2 (5 bases each). The V end was cut by 3 bases, the J end by 2 bases, with 18 bases between. Germline loops: CDR1 SGHVS, CDR2 FQNEAQ. This CDR3 is built from 17 residues. The CDR3 is CASSFRNRDRATDTQYF. CDR3 nucleotide sequence: TGTGCCAGCAGCTTCAGGAACCGGGACCGAGCCACAGATACGCAGTATTTT.

The chain combines TRBV10-3 with TRBJ2-3; tentative D call: TRBD1 (6 bases). Germline-derived CDR1 and CDR2 are ENHRY and SYGVKD. This CDR3 has 16 amino acids. The V gene lost 0 bases and the J gene lost 6 bases, with 16 bases spanning the gap. The CDR3 coding sequence is TGTGCCATCAGTGAGTCGATCCAGGGGAGTAAGGATACGCAGTATTTT. Amino acids: CAISESIQGSKDTQYF.

The chain combines TRBV27 with TRBJ1-1; TRBD1 might be the D (5 bases). This CDR3 comprises 14 residues. The germline V and J ends were trimmed by 7 bases and 1 base, with 13 bases remaining between them. From germline, CDR1 is MNHEY and CDR2 SMNVEV (reference sequence). The CDR3 spells CASTRSDRNTEAFF. The CDR3 region has the DNA TGTGCCAGCACTCGATCCGACAGGAACACTGAAGCTTTCTTT.

The rearrangement links TRBV18 to TRBJ2-5, with no clear D. Germline V lookup: CDR1 KGHSH, CDR2 LQKENI. There are 14 residues in the CDR3. Trimming shortened V by 2 bases and J by 1 base, and 8 bases separated the two germline ends. The CDR3 spells CASSPYTAQETQYF. The CDR3 bases are TGTGCCAGCTCACCATATACAGCCCAAGAGACCCAGTACTTC.

The rearrangement links TRBV6-1 to TRBJ1-1; the match to TRBD1 covers 8 bases. This CDR3 has 16 amino acids. Germline assignment: CDR1 MNHNS and CDR2 SASEGT. V trimming: 8 bases; J trimming: 0 bases; junction bases outside the gene matches: 11. CDR3 sequence: CASRTGHGNMNTEAFF. The CDR3 coding sequence is TGTGCCAGCCGGACAGGGCACGGGAACATGAACACTGAAGCTTTCTTT.

The chain is built from TRBV6-1 and TRBJ1-2, with 7 bases that match TRBD1. The junction had 11 bases not matched to a gene; V was cut back by 1 base and J by 6 bases. The germline gives CDR1 MNHNS, CDR2 SASEGT. The CDR3 has 16 residues. The CDR3 coding sequence is TGTGCCAGCAGTGAAGGGGCAGGGGGTCCCTCTGATGGCTACACCTTC. Translation gives CASSEGAGGPSDGYTF.

V is TRBV7-3 and J is TRBJ1-2, with TRBD1 matching over 10 bases. In germline, CDR1 is SGHTA, CDR2 FQGTGA. Trimming removed 3 bases from V and 7 bases from J; junction bases left unmatched: 8. This CDR3 comprises 15 residues. The CDR3 nucleotides are TGTGCCAGCAGCTTGACAGGGGGCGCGGGAGGTGGCTACACCTTC. Amino acids: CASSLTGGAGGGYTF.

Regarding this clonotype: Just one base apart from a much larger clone, this may be a read error. V is TRBV4-2 and J is TRBJ2-3; 8 nucleotides align to TRBD2. This CDR3 contains 17 residues. CDR1 and CDR2 from the germline V gene are LGHNA and YNFKEQ. The CDR3 bases are TGTGCCAGCAGCCAAGAAGATAAAGCGGGGGCAACAGATGCGCAGTATTTT. Encoded protein: CASSQEDKAGATDAQYF.

As regards this clonotype: Given a much more abundant clone one base away, this may be a read error. This chain connects TRBV9 to TRBJ2-1; D gene unclear. The J call could be wrong; TRBJ2-7 is a better fit for the DNA end. The CDR3 extends over 15 amino acids. In germline, CDR1 is SGDLS, CDR2 YYNGEE. Here the CDR3 DNA reads TGTGCCAGCAGCCTTCGTAGGGTCTCTGGGAATGAGCAGTACTTC. It encodes CASSLRRVSGNEQYF.

Notes on this clonotype: A much larger clone differs by one base, so this may be a read error. The chain carries TRBV11-1 and TRBJ2-5; D might be TRBD2 (6 bases). V dropped 5 bases and J dropped 4 bases, with 20 bases sitting between them. This CDR3 comprises 16 residues. The germline CDR1 and CDR2 sequences are SGHAT and FQDESV (reference sequence). The CDR3 is CASSRIPEAGLETQYF. In nucleotides, the CDR3 is TGTGCCAGCAGCCGAATTCCGGAGGCGGGACTAGAGACCCAGTACTTC.

As regards this clonotype: Relative to the germline gene, one junction end is altered; a read error may explain this. This rearrangement joins TRBV7-9 to TRBJ2-5; tentative D call: TRBD1 (6 bases). TRBJ2-7 explains the end of the DNA better; the J call may be wrong. The CDR3 is 13 amino acids. Germline lookup yields CDR1 SEHNR and CDR2 FQNEAQ (reference sequence). CDR3 loop: CASSSRDKYEQYF. CDR3 in DNA: TGCGCCAGCAGCTCCCGGGACAAATACGAGCAGTACTTC.

As regards this clonotype: A read error may be the cause here, since a much bigger clone is one base away. V and J are TRBV9 and TRBJ2-1; D is undetermined. This CDR3 is 15 amino acids long. CDR1 is SGDLS and CDR2 is YYNGEE in the germline V gene. The CDR3 region is CASSVRPSSCNEQFF. Here the CDR3 DNA reads TGTGCCAGCAGCGTCCGGCCGAGCTCCTGCAATGAGCAGTTCTTC.

In the case of this clonotype: A junction end diverges from the germline sequence, so it may reflect a read error. J is TRBJ1-6 and V is TRBV6-6; D unclear. The CDR3 consists of 16 residues. Germline V gene lookup returns CDR1 MNHNY and CDR2 SVGAGI (reference sequence). CDR3 sequence (DNA): TGTGCCAGTAGTTACAGTCACCGTAGTGGTAATTCACCCCTCCACTTT. Translation gives CASSYSHRSGNSPLHF.

CDR3 amino acids: CSARVRRLAKNIQYF. The CDR3 bases are TGCAGTGCTAGAGTAAGGCGACTAGCCAAAAACATTCAGTACTTC. This rearrangement joins TRBV20-1 to TRBJ2-4; D remains ambiguous. Germline V gene data show CDR1 as DFQATT and CDR2 as SNEGSKA (reference sequence). Trimming pared 1 base from V and 0 bases from J, leaving 10 bases between. The CDR3 is made up of 15 amino acids.

The CDR3 bases are TGCGCCAGCAGCTTCGGCGGGACGCACGAGCAGTACTTC. Residues: CASSFGGTHEQYF. This rearrangement joins TRBV5-1 to TRBJ2-7, with D perhaps TRBD2 (6 bases). The germline V and J ends were trimmed by 2 bases and 5 bases, with 11 bases remaining between them. The CDR3 loop spans 13 amino acids. Germline V gene lookup returns CDR1 SGHRS and CDR2 YFSETQ.